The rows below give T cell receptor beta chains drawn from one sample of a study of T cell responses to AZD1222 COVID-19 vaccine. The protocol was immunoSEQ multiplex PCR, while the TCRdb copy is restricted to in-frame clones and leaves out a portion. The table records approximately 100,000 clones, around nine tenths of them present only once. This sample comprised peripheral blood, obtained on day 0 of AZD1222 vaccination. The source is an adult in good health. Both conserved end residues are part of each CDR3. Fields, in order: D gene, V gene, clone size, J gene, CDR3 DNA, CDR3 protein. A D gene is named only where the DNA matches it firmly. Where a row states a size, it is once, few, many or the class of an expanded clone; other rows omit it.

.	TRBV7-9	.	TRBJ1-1	TGTGCCAGCAGCAAAGGACAGATTGAAGCTTTCTTT	CASSKGQIEAFF
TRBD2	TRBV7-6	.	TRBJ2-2	TGTGCCAGCAGCTCGACTAGCGGGGGGGTAACCGGGGAGCTGTTTTTT	CASSSTSGGVTGELFF
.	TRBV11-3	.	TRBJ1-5	TGTGCCAGCAGCTTAGATTTGAATCAGCCCCAGCATTTT	CASSLDLNQPQHF
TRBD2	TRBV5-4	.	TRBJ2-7	TGTGCCAGCAGCGACCGGACTAGGACCTACGAGCAGTACTTC	CASSDRTRTYEQYF
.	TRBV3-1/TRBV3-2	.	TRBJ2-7	TGTGCCAGCAGCCAGGAGCTGCGGTCGTTCAACGAGCAGTACTTC	CASSQELRSFNEQYF
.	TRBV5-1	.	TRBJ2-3	TGCGCCAGCAGCGCGGGAGCCCAGGGGACGGATACGCAGTATTTT	CASSAGAQGTDTQYF
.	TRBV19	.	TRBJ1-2	TGTGCCAGTAGTTTACTGACAGAGATCTATGGCTACACCTTC	CASSLLTEIYGYTF
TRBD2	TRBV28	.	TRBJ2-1	TGTGCCAGCAGTTTGGGGGGACTAAGAAACAATGAGCAGTTCTTC	CASSLGGLRNNEQFF
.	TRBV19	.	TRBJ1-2	TGTGCCAGTAGGGGCCTCGGTCTGGCCTATGGCTACACCTTC	CASRGLGLAYGYTF
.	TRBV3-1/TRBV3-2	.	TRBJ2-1	TGTGCCAGCAGCCATCGGGGGCTCCCATATGAGCAGTTCTTC	CASSHRGLPYEQFF
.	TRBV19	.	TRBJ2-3	TGTGCCAGTAGTATGCAGGGACCCACAGATACGCAGTATTTT	CASSMQGPTDTQYF
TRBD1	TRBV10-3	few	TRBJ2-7	TGTGCCATCAACGGACAGGAAACCTACGAGCAGTACTTC	CAINGQETYEQYF
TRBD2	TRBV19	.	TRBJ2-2	TGTGCCAGTAGAAAGGGCGGGAGTATTAACACCGGGGAGCTGTTTTTT	CASRKGGSINTGELFF
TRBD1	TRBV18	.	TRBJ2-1	TGTGCCAGTTCCGCGACAGGGGGAAACAATGAGCAGTTCTTC	CASSATGGNNEQFF
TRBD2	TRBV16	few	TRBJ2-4	TGTGCCAGCAGCCAATATCGGACTAGCGGGAGGCGTATAGCCAAAAACATTCAGTACTTC	CASSQYRTSGRRIAKNIQYF
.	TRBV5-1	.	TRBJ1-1	TGCGCCAGCAGCTCCTCTGTGACGGGAAACGAAGCTTTCTTT	CASSSSVTGNEAFF
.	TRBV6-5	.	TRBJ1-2	TGTGCCAGCAGTTACGGGTCCCGACTGAACTATGGCTACACCTTC	CASSYGSRLNYGYTF
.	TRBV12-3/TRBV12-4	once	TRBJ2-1	TGTGCCAGCAGCAGCACCGAGGGGCATTCTCAGTTCTTC	CASSSTEGHSQFF
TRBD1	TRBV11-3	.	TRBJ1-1	TGTGCCAGCAGCCCAGGACAGGGGGCTGAAGCTTTCTTT	CASSPGQGAEAFF
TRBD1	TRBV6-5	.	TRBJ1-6	TGTGCCAGCAGGGACGGACAGGGGCAAAATTCACCCCTCCACTTT	CASRDGQGQNSPLHF
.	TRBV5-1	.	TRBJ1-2	TGCGCCAGCAGCTTGGCCCCCACGGGTACCATTAACTATGGCTACACCTTC	CASSLAPTGTINYGYTF
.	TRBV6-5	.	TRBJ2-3	TGTGCCAGCAGTTACTCCGGGCCTCGTTCCGTGCATACGCAGTATTTT	CASSYSGPRSVHTQYF
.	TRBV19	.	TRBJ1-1	TGTGCCAGTAGTATTTGGGGGCGGGAATTCACTGAAGCTTTCTTT	CASSIWGREFTEAFF
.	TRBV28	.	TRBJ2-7	TGTGCCAGCAGTTCGTTCCTTGGGGCGCAGTACTTC	CASSSFLGAQYF
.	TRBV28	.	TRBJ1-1	TGTGCCAGCATCCGGGGGGACACTGAAGCTTTCTTT	CASIRGDTEAFF
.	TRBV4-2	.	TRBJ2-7	TGTGCCAGCAGCCAAGGACAGACCTTTTCCTACGAGCAGTACTTC	CASSQGQTFSYEQYF
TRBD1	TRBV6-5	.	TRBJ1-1	TGTGCCAGTGGAACAGGGGTCAACACTGAAGCTTTCTTT	CASGTGVNTEAFF
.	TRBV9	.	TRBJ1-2	TGTGCCAGCTCTAGGGACGCGAGTAACTATGGCTACACCTTC	CASSRDASNYGYTF
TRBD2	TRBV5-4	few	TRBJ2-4	TGTGCCAGCAGCACCTTAGCGGGGGGGCGGGCCAAAAACATTCAGTACTTC	CASSTLAGGRAKNIQYF
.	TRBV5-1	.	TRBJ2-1	TGCGCCAGCAGCCGGAGGACAGCCGTTTCAAACAATGAGCAGTTCTTC	CASSRRTAVSNNEQFF
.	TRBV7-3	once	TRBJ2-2	TGTGCCAGCCGACCTGAGAACACCGGGGAGCTGTTTTTT	CASRPENTGELFF
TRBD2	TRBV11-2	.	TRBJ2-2	TGTGCCAGCAGCCAAGCGGGGGTTAACACCGGGGAGCTGTTTTTT	CASSQAGVNTGELFF
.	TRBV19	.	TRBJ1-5	TGTGCCAGTAGTATAGGTAACCCACGGAGCAATCAGCCCCAGCATTTT	CASSIGNPRSNQPQHF
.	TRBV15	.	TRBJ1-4	TGTGCCACCAGCCTAAAGGGGGATGAAAAACTGTTTTTT	CATSLKGDEKLFF
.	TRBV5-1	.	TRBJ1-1	TGCGCCAGCAGCTTCCAAGACCCGCGAACTGAAGCTTTCTTT	CASSFQDPRTEAFF
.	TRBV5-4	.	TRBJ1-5	TGTGCCAGCAGCTTGGTAGGAAGCAATCAGCCCCAGCATTTT	CASSLVGSNQPQHF
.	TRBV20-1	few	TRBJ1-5	TGCAGTGCTAGTACAGGGAATCAGCCCCAGCATTTT	CSASTGNQPQHF